What follows describes a single TCR beta chain. What it binds is unknown. This CDR3 is built from 15 residues. V shed 6 bases and J shed 2 bases, with 14 bases lying between them. Germline-derived CDR1 and CDR2 are DFQATT and SNEGSKA (reference sequence). This record belongs to a study of blood T cells in healthy people across ages. A second PCR, run for roughly 7 to 12 cycles, used a sample-barcoded 5' primer plus a J-beta primer mix. Via MiXCR, TCRdb re-called the 5' RACE reads, giving one row per CDR3 protein. The data show 700,000 to 850,000 distinct CDR3 sequences, approximately 55% seen once. Broader study findings: A roughly linear fall in TCR beta diversity per million T cells was seen with increasing age.

Those donating, healthy Caucasian individuals from Russia, were aged roughly 6 to 95. The V and J genes are TRBV20-1 and TRBJ2-6, with D perhaps TRBD2 (7 bases). The sample taken for sequencing was blood. This receptor was taken from an elderly man in good health. The CDR3 protein is CSAKGGGAGANVLTF. The CDR3 DNA is TGCAGTGCCAAAGGGGGGGGAGCTGGGGCCAACGTCCTGACTTTC.